These 2 T cell receptor beta chains came from one sample sequenced in a study of PD-1 blockade in classical Hodgkin lymphoma. Every patient had relapsed following autologous stem cell transplantation, and cohorts differed in brentuximab vedotin exposure. The protocol was immunoSEQ multiplex PCR, while the TCRdb copy is restricted to in-frame clones and leaves out a portion. The table includes about 40,000 clones, about two thirds detected once. This specimen was peripheral blood mononuclear cells (PBMCs), taken at baseline. The receptors were sampled from a human donor with classical Hodgkin lymphoma.

This clone came up once. The chain combines TRBV30 with TRBJ1-2, with TRBD1 matching 7 bases. The germline CDR1 and CDR2 sequences are GTSNPN and SVGIG (reference sequence). The CDR3 runs 13 residues. Unmatched junction bases numbered 6, after V lost 2 bases and J lost 6 bases. CDR3 DNA: TGTGCCTGGAGTCCCAGGGGGGTGGATGGCTACACCTTC. It is translated as CAWSPRGVDGYTF.

This clone has only a few counts. The gene calls are TRBV9 and TRBJ2-7; 10 nucleotides line up with TRBD1. The CDR3 runs 14 residues. The junction had 5 bases not matched to a gene; V was cut back by 3 bases and J by 5 bases. Germline V gives CDR1 SGDLS, CDR2 YYNGEE. The CDR3 reads CASSGRQGADEQYF. CDR3 DNA: TGTGCCAGCAGCGGGAGACAGGGGGCGGACGAGCAGTACTTC.